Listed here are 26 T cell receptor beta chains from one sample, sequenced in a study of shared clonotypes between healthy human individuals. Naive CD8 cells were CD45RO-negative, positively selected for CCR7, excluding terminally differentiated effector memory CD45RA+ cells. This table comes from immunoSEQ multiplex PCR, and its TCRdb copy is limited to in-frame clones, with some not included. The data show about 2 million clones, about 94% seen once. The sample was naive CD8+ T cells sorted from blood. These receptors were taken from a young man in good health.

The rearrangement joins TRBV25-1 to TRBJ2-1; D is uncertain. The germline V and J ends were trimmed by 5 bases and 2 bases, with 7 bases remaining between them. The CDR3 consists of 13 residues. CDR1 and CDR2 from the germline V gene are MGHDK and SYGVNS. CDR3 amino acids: CASSLSPYNEQFF. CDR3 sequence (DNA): TGTGCCAGCAGTTTAAGCCCCTACAATGAGCAGTTCTTC.

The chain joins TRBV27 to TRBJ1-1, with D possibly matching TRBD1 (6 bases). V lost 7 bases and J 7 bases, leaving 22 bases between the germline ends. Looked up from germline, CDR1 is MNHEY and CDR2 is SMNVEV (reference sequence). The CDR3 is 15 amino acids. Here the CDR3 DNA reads TGTGCCAGCAACTCCGACAGGTCCTCATGGAGTGAAGCTTTCTTT. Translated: CASNSDRSSWSEAFF.

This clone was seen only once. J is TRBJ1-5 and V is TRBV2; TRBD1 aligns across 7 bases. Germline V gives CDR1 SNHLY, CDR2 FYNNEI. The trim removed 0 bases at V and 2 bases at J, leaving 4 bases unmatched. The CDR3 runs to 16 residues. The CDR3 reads CASSEASTGGNQPQHF. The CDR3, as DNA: TGTGCCAGCAGTGAAGCGTCAACAGGGGGCAATCAGCCCCAGCATTTT. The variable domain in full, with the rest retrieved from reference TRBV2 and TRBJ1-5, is EPEVTQTPSHQVTQMGQEVILRCVPISNHLYFYWYRQILGQKVEFLVSFYNNEISEKSEIFDDQFSVERPDGSNFTLKIRSTKLEDSAMYFCASSEASTGGNQPQHFGDGTRLSIL.

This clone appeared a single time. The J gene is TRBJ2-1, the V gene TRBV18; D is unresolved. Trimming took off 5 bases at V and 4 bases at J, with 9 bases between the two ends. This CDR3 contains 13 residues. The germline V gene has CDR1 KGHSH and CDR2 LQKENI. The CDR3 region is CASSDQQYNEQFF. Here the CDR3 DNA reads TGTGCCAGCTCAGATCAACAATACAATGAGCAGTTCTTC.

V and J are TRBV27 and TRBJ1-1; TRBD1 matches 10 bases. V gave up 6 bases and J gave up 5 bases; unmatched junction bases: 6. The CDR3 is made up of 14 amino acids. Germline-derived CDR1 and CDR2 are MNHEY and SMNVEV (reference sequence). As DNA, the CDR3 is TGTGCCAGCAGAACTGGACAGGGGGTGACTGAAGCTTTCTTT. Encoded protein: CASRTGQGVTEAFF.

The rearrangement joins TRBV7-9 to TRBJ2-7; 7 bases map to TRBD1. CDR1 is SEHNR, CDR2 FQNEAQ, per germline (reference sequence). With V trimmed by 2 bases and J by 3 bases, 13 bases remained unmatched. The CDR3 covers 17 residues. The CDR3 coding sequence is TGTGCCAGCAGCTTAAGTCCCGGGACAGCTTATGACTACGAGCAGTACTTC. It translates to CASSLSPGTAYDYEQYF. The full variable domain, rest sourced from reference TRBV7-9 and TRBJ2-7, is DTGVSQNPRHKITKRGQNVTFRCDPISEHNRLYWYRQTLGQGPEFLTYFQNEAQLEKSRLLSDRFSAERPKGSFSTLEIQRTEQGDSAMYLCASSLSPGTAYDYEQYFGPGTRLTVT.

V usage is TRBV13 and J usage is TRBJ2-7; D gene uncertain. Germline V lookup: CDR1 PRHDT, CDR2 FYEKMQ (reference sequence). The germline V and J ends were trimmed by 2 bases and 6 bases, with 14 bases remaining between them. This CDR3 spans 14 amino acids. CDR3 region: CASSLSLEQSEQYF. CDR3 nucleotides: TGTGCCAGCAGCTTAAGTCTTGAACAGTCCGAGCAGTACTTC.

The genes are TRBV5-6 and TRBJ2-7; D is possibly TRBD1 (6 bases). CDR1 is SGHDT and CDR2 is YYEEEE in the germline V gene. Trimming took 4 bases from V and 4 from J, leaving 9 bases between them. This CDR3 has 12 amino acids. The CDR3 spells CASSGQSYEQYF. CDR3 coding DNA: TGTGCCAGCAGCGGACAGAGTTACGAGCAGTACTTC.

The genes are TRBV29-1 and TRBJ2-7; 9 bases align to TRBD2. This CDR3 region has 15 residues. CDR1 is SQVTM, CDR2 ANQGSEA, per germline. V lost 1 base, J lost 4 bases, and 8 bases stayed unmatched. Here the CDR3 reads CSVEVPGLAVYEQYF. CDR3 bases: TGCAGCGTTGAAGTTCCGGGACTAGCTGTTTACGAGCAGTACTTC.

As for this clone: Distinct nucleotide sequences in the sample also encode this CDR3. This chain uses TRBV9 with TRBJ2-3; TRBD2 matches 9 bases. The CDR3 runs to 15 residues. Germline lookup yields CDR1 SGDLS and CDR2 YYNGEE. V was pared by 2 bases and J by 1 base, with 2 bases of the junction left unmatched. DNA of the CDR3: TGTGCCAGCAGCGTCGTAGCGGGAGGCACAGATACGCAGTATTTT. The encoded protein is CASSVVAGGTDTQYF. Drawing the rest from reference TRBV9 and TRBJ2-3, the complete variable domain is DSGVTQTPKHLITATGQRVTLRCSPRSGDLSVYWYQQSLDQGLQFLIQYYNGEERAKGNILERFSAQQFPDLHSELNLSSLELGDSALYFCASSVVAGGTDTQYFGPGTRLTVL.

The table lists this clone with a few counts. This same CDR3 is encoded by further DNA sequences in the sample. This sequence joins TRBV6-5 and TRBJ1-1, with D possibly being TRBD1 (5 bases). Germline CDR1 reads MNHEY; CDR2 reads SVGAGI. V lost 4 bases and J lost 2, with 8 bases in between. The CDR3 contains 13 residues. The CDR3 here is CASSSTGNTEAFF. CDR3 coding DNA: TGTGCCAGCAGTTCTACAGGTAACACTGAAGCTTTCTTT.

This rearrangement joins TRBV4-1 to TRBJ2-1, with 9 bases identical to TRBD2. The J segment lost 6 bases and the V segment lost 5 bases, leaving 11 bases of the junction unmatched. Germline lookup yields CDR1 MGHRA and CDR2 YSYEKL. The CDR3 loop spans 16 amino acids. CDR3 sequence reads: CASSTLLAGGPNEQFF. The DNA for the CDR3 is TGCGCCAGCAGCACCCTACTAGCGGGCGGCCCCAATGAGCAGTTCTTC.

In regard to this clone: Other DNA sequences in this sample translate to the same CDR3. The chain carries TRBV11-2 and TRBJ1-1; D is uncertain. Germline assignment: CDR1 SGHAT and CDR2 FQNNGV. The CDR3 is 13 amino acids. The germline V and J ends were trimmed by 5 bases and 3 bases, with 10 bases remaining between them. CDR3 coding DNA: TGTGCCAGCAGCCTGACTGGAGACACTGAAGCTTTCTTT. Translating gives CASSLTGDTEAFF.

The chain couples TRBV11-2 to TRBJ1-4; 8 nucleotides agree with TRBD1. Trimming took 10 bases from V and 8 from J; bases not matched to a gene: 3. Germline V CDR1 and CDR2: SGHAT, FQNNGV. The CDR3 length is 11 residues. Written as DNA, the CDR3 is TGTGCCATACGACAGGGGGAAAAACTGTTTTTT. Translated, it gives CAIRQGEKLFF. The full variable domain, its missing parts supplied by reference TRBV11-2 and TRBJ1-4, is EAGVAQSPRYKIIEKRQSVAFWCNPISGHATLYWYQQILGQGPKLLIQFQNNGVVDDSQLPKDRFSAERLKGVDSTLKIQPAKLEDSAVYLCAIRQGEKLFFGSGTQLSVL.

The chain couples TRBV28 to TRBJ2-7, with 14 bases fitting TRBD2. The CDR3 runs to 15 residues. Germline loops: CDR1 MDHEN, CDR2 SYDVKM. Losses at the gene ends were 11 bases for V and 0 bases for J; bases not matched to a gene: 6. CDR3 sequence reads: CASAGLAGASYEQYF. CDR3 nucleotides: TGTGCCTCAGCGGGACTAGCGGGGGCCTCCTACGAGCAGTACTTC.

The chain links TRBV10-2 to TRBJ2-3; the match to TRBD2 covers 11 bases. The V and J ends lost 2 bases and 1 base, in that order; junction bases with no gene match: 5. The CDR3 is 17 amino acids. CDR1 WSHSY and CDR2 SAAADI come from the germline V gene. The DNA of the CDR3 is TGCGCCAGCAGTGAGCCTAGCGGGGGGCGGGGCACAGATACGCAGTATTTT. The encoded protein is CASSEPSGGRGTDTQYF.

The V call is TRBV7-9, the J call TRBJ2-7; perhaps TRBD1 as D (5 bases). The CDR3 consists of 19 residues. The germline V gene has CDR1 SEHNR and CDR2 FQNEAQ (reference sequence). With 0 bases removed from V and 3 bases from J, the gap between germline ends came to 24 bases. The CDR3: CASSLAWATGRGLDYEQYF. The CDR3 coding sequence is TGTGCCAGCAGCTTAGCGTGGGCTACTGGTAGGGGTCTTGACTACGAGCAGTACTTC. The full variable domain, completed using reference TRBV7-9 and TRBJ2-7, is DTGVSQNPRHKITKRGQNVTFRCDPISEHNRLYWYRQTLGQGPEFLTYFQNEAQLEKSRLLSDRFSAERPKGSFSTLEIQRTEQGDSAMYLCASSLAWATGRGLDYEQYFGPGTRLTVT.

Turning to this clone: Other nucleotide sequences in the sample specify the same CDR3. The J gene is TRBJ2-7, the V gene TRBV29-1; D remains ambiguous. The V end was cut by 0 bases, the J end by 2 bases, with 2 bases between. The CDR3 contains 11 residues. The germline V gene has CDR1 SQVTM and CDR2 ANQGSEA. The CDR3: CSVEDPYEQYF. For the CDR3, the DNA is TGCAGCGTTGAAGACCCCTACGAGCAGTACTTC.

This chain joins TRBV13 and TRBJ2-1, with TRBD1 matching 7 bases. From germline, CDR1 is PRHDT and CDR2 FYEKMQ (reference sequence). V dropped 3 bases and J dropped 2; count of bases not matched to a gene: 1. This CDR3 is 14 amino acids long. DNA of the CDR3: TGTGCCAGCAGCTTGCAGGGGGCCTACAATGAGCAGTTCTTC. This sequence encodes CASSLQGAYNEQFF.

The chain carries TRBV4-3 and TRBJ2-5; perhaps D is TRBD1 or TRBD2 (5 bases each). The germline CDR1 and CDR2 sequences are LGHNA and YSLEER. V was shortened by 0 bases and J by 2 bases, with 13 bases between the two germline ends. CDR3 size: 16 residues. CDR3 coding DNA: TGCGCCAGCAGCCAAGATCGAGACGGGGCGCAAGAGACCCAGTACTTC. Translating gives CASSQDRDGAQETQYF.

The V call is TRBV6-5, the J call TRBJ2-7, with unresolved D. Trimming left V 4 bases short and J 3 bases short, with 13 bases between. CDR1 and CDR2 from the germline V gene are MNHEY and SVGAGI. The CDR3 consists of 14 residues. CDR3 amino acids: CASSSTRLGYEQYF. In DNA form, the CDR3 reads TGTGCCAGCAGTTCAACGCGGCTGGGCTACGAGCAGTACTTC.

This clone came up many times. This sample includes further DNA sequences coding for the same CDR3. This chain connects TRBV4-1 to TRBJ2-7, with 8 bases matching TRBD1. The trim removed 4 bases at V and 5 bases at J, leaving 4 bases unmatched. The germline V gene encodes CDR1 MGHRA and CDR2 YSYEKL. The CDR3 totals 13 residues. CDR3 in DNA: TGCGCCAGCAGCCTCGGACAGGGCCACGAGCAGTACTTC. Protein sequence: CASSLGQGHEQYF.

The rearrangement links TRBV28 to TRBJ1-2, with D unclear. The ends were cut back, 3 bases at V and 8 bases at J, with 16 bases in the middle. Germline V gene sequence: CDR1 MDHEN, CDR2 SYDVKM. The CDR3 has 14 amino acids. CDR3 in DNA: TGTGCCAGCAGTTTTAGAGGCTTACTCTCAGGCTACACCTTC. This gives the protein CASSFRGLLSGYTF.

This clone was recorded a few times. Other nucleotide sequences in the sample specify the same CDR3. CDR3 in amino acids: CASSPGQGSYEQYF. The CDR3 DNA sequence: TGCGCCAGCAGCCCCGGACAGGGCTCCTACGAGCAGTACTTC. The chain uses TRBV4-1 and TRBJ2-7, with 8 bases lining up with TRBD1. This CDR3 contains 14 residues. Germline CDR1 and CDR2: MGHRA and YSYEKL. The V segment lost 4 bases and the J segment 0 bases; nucleotides outside the gene matches: 2.

The CDR3 is CASSPTGAGEQFF. The CDR3 nucleotides read TGTGCCAGCAGTCCCACAGGGGCGGGTGAGCAGTTCTTC. The chain combines TRBV27 with TRBJ2-1; TRBD1 matches 7 bases. The CDR3 loop spans 13 amino acids. Per the germline V gene, CDR1 is MNHEY and CDR2 is SMNVEV (reference sequence). The trim removed 5 bases at V and 9 bases at J, leaving 7 bases unmatched.

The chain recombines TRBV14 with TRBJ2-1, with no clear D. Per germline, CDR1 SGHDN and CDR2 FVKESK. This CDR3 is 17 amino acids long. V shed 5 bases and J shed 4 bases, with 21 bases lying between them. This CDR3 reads CASSKSPASDPYNEQFF. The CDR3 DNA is TGTGCCAGCAGCAAATCCCCGGCCTCGGATCCTTACAATGAGCAGTTCTTC.